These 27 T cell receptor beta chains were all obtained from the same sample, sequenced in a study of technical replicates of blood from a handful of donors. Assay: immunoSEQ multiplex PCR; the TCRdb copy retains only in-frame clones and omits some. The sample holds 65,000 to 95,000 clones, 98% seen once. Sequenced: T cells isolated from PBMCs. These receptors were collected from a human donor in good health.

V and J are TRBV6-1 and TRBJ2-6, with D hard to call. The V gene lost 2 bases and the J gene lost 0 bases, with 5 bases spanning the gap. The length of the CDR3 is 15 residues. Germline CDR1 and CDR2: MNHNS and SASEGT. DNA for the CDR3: TGTGCCAGCAGTGAAATGAGCTCTGGGGCCAACGTCCTGACTTTC. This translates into CASSEMSSGANVLTF.

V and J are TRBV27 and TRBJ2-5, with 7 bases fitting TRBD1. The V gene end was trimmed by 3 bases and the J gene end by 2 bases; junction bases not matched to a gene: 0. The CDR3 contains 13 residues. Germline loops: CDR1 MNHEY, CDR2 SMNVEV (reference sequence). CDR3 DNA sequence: TGTGCCAGCAGTTTGGGACAGCAAGAGACCCAGTACTTC. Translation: CASSLGQQETQYF.

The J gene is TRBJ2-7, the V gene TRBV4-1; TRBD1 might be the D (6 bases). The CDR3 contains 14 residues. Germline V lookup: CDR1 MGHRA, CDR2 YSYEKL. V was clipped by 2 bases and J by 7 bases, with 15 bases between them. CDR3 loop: CASSQPTGLGEQYF. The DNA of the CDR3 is TGCGCCAGCAGCCAACCTACAGGGCTCGGAGAGCAGTACTTC.

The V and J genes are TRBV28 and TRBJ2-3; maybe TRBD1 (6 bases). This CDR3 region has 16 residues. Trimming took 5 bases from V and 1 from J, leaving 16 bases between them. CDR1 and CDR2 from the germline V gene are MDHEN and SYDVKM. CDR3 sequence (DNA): TGTGCCAGCAGTACTTTCTGGGACACAGGCACAGATACGCAGTATTTT. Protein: CASSTFWDTGTDTQYF.

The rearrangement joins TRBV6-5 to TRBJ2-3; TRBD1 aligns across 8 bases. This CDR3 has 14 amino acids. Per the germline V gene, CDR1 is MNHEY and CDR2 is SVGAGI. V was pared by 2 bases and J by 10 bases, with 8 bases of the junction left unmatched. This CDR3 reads CASSYGQGDRAQYF. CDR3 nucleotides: TGTGCCAGCAGTTACGGACAGGGAGATCGCGCGCAGTATTTT.

The CDR3, as DNA: TGTGCCAGCAGCTATGACAGGGTACACACCGGGGAGCTGTTTTTT. It codes for CASSYDRVHTGELFF. V is TRBV5-4 and J is TRBJ2-2, with 7 bases identical to TRBD1. After removal of 3 bases from V and 3 bases from J, the junction contained 5 bases not matched to a gene. CDR1 is SGHNT and CDR2 is YYREEE in the germline V gene (reference sequence). The CDR3 has 15 residues.

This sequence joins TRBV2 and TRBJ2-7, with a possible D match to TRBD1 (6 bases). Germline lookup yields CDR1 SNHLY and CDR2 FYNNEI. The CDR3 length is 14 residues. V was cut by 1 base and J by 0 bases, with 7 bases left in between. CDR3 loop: CASSEDRDSYEQYF. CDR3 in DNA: TGTGCCAGCAGTGAAGACAGGGACTCCTACGAGCAGTACTTC.

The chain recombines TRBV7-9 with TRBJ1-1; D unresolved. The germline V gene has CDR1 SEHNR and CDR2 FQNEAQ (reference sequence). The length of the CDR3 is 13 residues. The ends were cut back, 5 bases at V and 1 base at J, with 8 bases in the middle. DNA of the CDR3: TGTGCCAGCAGCCCCGCGGGGAACACTGAAGCTTTCTTT. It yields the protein CASSPAGNTEAFF.

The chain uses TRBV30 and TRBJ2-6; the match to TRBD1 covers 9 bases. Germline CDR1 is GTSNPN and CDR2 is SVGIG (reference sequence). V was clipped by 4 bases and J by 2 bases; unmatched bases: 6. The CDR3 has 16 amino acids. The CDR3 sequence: CAWTDTGGAGANVLTF. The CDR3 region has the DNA TGTGCCTGGACCGACACAGGGGGCGCTGGGGCCAACGTCCTGACTTTC.

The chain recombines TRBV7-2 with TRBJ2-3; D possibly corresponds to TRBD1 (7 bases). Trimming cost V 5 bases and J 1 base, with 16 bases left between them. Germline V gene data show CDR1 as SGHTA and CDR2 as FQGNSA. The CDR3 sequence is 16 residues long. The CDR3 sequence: CASSGGGAYGTDTQYF. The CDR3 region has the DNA TGTGCCAGCAGCGGAGGGGGCGCCTACGGCACAGATACGCAGTATTTT.

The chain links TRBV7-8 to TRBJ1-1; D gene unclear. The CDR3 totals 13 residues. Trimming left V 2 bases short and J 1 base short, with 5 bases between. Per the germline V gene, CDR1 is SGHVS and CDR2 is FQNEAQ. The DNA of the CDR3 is TGTGCCAGCAGCTTACGGGGGAACACTGAAGCTTTCTTT. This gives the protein CASSLRGNTEAFF.

The CDR3 DNA sequence: TGTGCCAGCACCTTGAGACTGCCCAACGACGAGCAGTACTTC. This gives the protein CASTLRLPNDEQYF. The rearrangement joins TRBV27 to TRBJ2-7; D unclear. Trimming removed 7 bases at V and 5 bases at J, with 18 bases between. CDR1 MNHEY and CDR2 SMNVEV come from the germline V gene (reference sequence). The CDR3 has 14 amino acids.

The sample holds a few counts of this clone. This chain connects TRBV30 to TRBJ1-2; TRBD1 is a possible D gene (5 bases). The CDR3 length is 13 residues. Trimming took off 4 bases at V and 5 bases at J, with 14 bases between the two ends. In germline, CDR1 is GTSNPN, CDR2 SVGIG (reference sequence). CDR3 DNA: TGTGCCTGGATCGGAGGGGTTCGATATGGCTACACCTTC. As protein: CAWIGGVRYGYTF.

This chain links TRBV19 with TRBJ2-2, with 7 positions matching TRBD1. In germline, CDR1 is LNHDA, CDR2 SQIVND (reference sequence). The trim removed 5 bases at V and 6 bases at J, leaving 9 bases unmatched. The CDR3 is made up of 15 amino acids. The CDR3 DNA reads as TGTGCCAGTAGTCCAAAAGGACAGGTTCCCGGGGAGCTGTTTTTT. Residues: CASSPKGQVPGELFF.

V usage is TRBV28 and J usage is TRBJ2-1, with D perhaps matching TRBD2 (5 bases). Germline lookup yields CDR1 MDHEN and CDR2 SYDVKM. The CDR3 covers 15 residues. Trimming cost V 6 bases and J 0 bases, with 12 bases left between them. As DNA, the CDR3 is TGTGCCAGCAGCTTAGCGTATAGCTCCTACAATGAGCAGTTCTTC. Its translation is CASSLAYSSYNEQFF.

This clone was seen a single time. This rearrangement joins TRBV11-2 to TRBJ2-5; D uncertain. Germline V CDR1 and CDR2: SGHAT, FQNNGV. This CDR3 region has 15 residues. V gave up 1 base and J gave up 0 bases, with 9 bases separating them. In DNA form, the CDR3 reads TGTGCCAGCAGCTTAGGAGTGGGCCACCAAGAGACCCAGTACTTC. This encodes CASSLGVGHQETQYF. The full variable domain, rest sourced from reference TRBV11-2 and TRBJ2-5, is EAGVAQSPRYKIIEKRQSVAFWCNPISGHATLYWYQQILGQGPKLLIQFQNNGVVDDSQLPKDRFSAERLKGVDSTLKIQPAKLEDSAVYLCASSLGVGHQETQYFGPGTRLLVL.

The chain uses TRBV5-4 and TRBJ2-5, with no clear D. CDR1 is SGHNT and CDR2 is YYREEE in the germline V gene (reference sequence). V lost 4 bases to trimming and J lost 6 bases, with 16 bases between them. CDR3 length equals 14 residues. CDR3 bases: TGTGCCAGCAGCCGAGGTGATGAGTTAAAGACCCAGTACTTC. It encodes CASSRGDELKTQYF.

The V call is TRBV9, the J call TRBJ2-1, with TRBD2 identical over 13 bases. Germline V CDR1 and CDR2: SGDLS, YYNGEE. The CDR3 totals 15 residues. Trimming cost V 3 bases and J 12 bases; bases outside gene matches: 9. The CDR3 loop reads CASSGTSGGVTWQFF. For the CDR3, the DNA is TGTGCCAGCAGCGGCACTAGCGGGGGGGTAACGTGGCAGTTCTTC.

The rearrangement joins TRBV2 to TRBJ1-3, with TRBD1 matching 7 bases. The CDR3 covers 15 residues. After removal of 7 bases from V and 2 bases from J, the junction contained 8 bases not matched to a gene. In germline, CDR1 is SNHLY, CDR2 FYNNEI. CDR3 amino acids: CASNFKGAPGNTIYF. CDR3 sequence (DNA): TGTGCCAGCAACTTTAAGGGGGCGCCTGGAAACACCATATATTTT.

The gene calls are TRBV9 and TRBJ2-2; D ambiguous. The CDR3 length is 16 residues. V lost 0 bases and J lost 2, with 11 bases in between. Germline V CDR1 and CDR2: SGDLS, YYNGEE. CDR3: CASSVDVILNTGELFF. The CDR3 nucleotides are TGTGCCAGCAGCGTAGACGTGATTCTAAACACCGGGGAGCTGTTTTTT.

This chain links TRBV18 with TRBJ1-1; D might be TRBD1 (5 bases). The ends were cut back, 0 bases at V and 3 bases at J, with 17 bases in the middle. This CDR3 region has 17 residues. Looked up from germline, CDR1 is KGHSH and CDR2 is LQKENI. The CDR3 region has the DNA TGTGCCAGCTCACCACCGTCTAACGGGGGGTTGGACACTGAAGCTTTCTTT. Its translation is CASSPPSNGGLDTEAFF.

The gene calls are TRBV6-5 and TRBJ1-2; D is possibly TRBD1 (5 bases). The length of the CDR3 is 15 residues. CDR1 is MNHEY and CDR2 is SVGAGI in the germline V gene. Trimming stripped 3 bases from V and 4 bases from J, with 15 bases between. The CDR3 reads CASSYDSPSFYGYTF. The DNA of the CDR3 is TGTGCCAGCAGTTATGACAGCCCATCGTTCTATGGCTACACCTTC.

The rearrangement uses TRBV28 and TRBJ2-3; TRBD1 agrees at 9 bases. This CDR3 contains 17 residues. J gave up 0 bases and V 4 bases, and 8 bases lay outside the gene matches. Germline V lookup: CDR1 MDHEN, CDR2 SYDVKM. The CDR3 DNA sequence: TGTGCCAGCAGTTCTAAATCCGGGACAGGGAGCACAGATACGCAGTATTTT. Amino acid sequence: CASSSKSGTGSTDTQYF.

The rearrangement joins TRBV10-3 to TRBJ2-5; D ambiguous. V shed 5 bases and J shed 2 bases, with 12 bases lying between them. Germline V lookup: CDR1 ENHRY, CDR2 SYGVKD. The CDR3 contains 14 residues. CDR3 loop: CAISRGIGQETQYF. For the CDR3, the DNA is TGTGCCATCAGTCGAGGAATAGGTCAAGAGACCCAGTACTTC.

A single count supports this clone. Here the CDR3 reads CASSLRLGASNGEAFF. DNA of the CDR3: TGTGCCAGCAGCTTGAGGTTAGGGGCGAGTAATGGTGAAGCTTTCTTT. V and J are TRBV5-4 and TRBJ1-1, with D tentatively TRBD1 (5 bases). Trimming cost V 1 base and J 7 bases, with 20 bases left between them. The CDR3 has 16 residues. CDR1 SGHNT and CDR2 YYREEE come from the germline V gene (reference sequence).

The CDR3 DNA reads TGCGCCAGCAGCCATCCACCCCGGAGCCCTACTACGAAAGATACGCAGTATTTT. Its translation is CASSHPPRSPTTKDTQYF. The V gene is TRBV4-1, the J gene TRBJ2-3; D ambiguous. There are 18 residues in the CDR3. Germline values: CDR1 MGHRA, CDR2 YSYEKL. Trimming left V 3 bases short and J 5 bases short, with 24 bases between.

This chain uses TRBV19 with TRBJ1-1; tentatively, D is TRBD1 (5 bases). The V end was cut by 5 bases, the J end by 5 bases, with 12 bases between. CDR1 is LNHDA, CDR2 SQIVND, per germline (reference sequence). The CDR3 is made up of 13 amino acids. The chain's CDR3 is CASSFRQGTEAFF. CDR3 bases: TGTGCCAGTAGTTTCCGCCAGGGAACTGAAGCTTTCTTT. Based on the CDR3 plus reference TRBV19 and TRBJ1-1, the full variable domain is DGGITQSPKYLFRKEGQNVTLSCEQNLNHDAMYWYRQDPGQGLRLIYYSQIVNDFQKGDIAEGYSVSREKKESFPLTVTSAQKNPTAFYLCASSFRQGTEAFFGQGTRLTVV.